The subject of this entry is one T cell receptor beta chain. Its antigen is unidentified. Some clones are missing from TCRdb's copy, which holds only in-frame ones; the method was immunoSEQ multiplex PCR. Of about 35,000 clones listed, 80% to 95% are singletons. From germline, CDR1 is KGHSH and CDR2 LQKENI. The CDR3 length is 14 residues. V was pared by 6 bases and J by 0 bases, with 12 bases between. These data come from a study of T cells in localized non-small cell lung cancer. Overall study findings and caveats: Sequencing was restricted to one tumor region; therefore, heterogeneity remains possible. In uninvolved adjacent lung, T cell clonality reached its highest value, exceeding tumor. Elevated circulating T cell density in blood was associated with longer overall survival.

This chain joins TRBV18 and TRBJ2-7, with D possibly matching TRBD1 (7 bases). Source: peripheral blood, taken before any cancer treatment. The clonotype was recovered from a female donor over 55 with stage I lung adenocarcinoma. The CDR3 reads CASSEGASSYEQYF. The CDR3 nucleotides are TGTGCCAGCTCGGAGGGGGCGAGCTCCTACGAGCAGTACTTC. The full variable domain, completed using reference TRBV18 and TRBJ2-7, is NAGVMQNPRHLVRRRGQEARLRCSPMKGHSHVYWYRQLPEEGLKFMVYLQKENIIDESGMPKERFSAEFPKEGPSILRIQQVVRGDSAAYFCASSEGASSYEQYFGPGTRLTVT.